Listed here are 30 T cell receptor beta chains from one sample, sequenced in a study of blood T cell repertoires in COVID-19. The method was immunoSEQ multiplex PCR; TCRdb's version includes in-frame clones alone and lacks a portion of them. The repertoire consists of under 300,000 clones, with more than 75% occurring once and the leading ten covering more than 6.5%. The sample consisted of PBMCs or T cells enriched from blood (not recorded which). The source of these receptors is a woman aged 45-59 years who had been exposed to COVID-19.

The chain couples TRBV2 to TRBJ1-1, with D uncertain. Germline V gene data show CDR1 as SNHLY and CDR2 as FYNNEI. The germline V and J ends were trimmed by 5 bases and 5 bases, with 21 bases remaining between them. The CDR3 extends over 16 amino acids. The CDR3 coding sequence is TGTGCCAGCAGTTGGGCCGGATTCCGATTTGGAACTGAAGCTTTCTTT. Residues: CASSWAGFRFGTEAFF.

The gene calls are TRBV2 and TRBJ1-5; D perhaps matches TRBD1 (6 bases). This CDR3 spans 15 amino acids. Germline values: CDR1 SNHLY, CDR2 FYNNEI. V was cut by 6 bases and J by 8 bases, with 20 bases left in between. CDR3 loop: CASRLTTGWGEPQHF. CDR3 sequence (DNA): TGTGCCAGCAGGCTCACCACAGGGTGGGGAGAGCCCCAGCATTTT.

CDR3 DNA sequence: TGCGCCAGCAGCCAAGGGTGGGGCAGGGCTGGAGAGACCCAGTACTTC. This sequence encodes CASSQGWGRAGETQYF. The V call is TRBV4-1, the J call TRBJ2-5, with a weak D call TRBD1 (5 bases). The V end was cut by 1 base, the J end by 4 bases, with 16 bases between. The CDR3 runs 16 residues. The germline V gene encodes CDR1 MGHRA and CDR2 YSYEKL.

This clone was observed a single time. V and J are TRBV29-1 and TRBJ1-3; 10 nucleotides agree with TRBD1. V trimming: 4 bases; J trimming: 3 bases; junction bases outside the gene matches: 6. The CDR3 consists of 15 residues. Looked up from germline, CDR1 is SQVTM and CDR2 is ANQGSEA. The CDR3 loop is CSVVGGTGDGNTIYF. CDR3 bases: TGCAGCGTTGTTGGCGGGACAGGGGATGGAAACACCATATATTTT. The variable domain in full, completed from reference TRBV29-1 and TRBJ1-3, reads SAVISQKPSRDICQRGTSLTIQCQVDSQVTMMFWYRQQPGQSLTLIATANQGSEATYESGFVIDKFPISRPNLTFSTLTVSNMSPEDSSIYLCSVVGGTGDGNTIYFGEGSWLTVV.

The rearrangement joins TRBV12-3 or TRBV12-4 to TRBJ2-5; D is ambiguous. There are 12 residues in the CDR3. V was trimmed by 6 bases and J by 3 bases, leaving 8 bases between them. CDR3 nucleotide sequence: TGTGCCAGCAGCCCTAGAAAAGAGACCCAGTACTTC. This gives the protein CASSPRKETQYF.

This clone was counted between two and nine times. The rearrangement uses TRBV4-1 and TRBJ2-6, with D possibly matching TRBD1 (6 bases). Germline assignment: CDR1 MGHRA and CDR2 YSYEKL. V lost 4 bases to trimming and J lost 2 bases, with 9 bases between them. The CDR3 loop spans 15 amino acids. The CDR3 nucleotides are TGCGCCAGCAGCCCGGCAGGGGCTGGGGCCAACGTCCTGACTTTC. It translates to CASSPAGAGANVLTF.

This clone was counted between two and nine times. CDR3 nucleotide sequence: TGTGCCAGTAGTGTTTTGACAGTCACTGAAGCTTTCTTT. Protein product: CASSVLTVTEAFF. The rearrangement uses TRBV19 and TRBJ1-1, with D maybe TRBD1 (5 bases). Between the trimmed V and J ends, which lost 5 bases and 4 bases, there was a span of 11 bases. The CDR3 has 13 amino acids. Germline lookup yields CDR1 LNHDA and CDR2 SQIVND (reference sequence).

The genes are TRBV9 and TRBJ2-1, with 10 bases lining up with TRBD2. The V gene's germline CDR1 is SGDLS and CDR2 YYNGEE. V lost 0 bases and J lost 7; bases outside the gene matches: 4. This CDR3 has 15 amino acids. Here the CDR3 reads CASSVGTSGTNEQFF. CDR3 DNA sequence: TGTGCCAGCAGCGTAGGGACTAGCGGTACGAATGAGCAGTTCTTC.

In this sample, this clone turned up once. The chain employs TRBV11-2 and TRBJ1-3; D gene uncertain. CDR1 and CDR2 from the germline V gene are SGHAT and FQNNGV. The CDR3 loop spans 17 amino acids. V shed 2 bases and J shed 0 bases, with 14 bases lying between them. The CDR3 sequence: CASSLPREGFSGNTIYF. CDR3 DNA: TGTGCCAGCAGCTTACCCCGGGAGGGCTTCTCTGGAAACACCATATATTTT.

The V gene is TRBV2, the J gene TRBJ1-1; D call uncertain. CDR3 length: 15 residues. CDR1 is SNHLY, CDR2 FYNNEI, per germline. Trimming stripped 8 bases from V and 1 base from J, with 17 bases between. The CDR3 protein is CASCRLREPNTEAFF. In nucleotides, the CDR3 is TGTGCCAGCTGCCGGTTGAGGGAACCGAACACTGAAGCTTTCTTT.

This clone was counted once. The genes are TRBV19 and TRBJ2-1; D not certain. Germline V gene sequence: CDR1 LNHDA, CDR2 SQIVND (reference sequence). Deletions cut 6 bases from V and 0 bases from J, with 15 bases between. The CDR3 runs 16 residues. CDR3 amino acids: CASSTQYFGSYNEQFF. CDR3 sequence (DNA): TGTGCCAGTAGCACCCAATACTTCGGCTCCTACAATGAGCAGTTCTTC.

A note on this clone: Other DNA sequences in this specimen translate into the identical CDR3. The gene calls are TRBV5-4 and TRBJ1-5; 8 bases line up with TRBD1. The V and J ends lost 5 bases and 4 bases, in that order; junction bases with no gene match: 8. The length of the CDR3 is 15 residues. Germline V CDR1 and CDR2: SGHNT, YYREEE (reference sequence). CDR3: CASSPGTGPNQPQHF. Written as DNA, the CDR3 is TGTGCCAGCAGTCCGGGGACAGGCCCAAATCAGCCCCAGCATTTT.

This clone has a handful of counts. The chain links TRBV19 to TRBJ1-1; TRBD1 might be the D (5 bases). Germline CDR1 reads LNHDA; CDR2 reads SQIVND (reference sequence). Trimming left V 7 bases short and J 1 base short, with 16 bases between. The CDR3 extends over 15 amino acids. CDR3 nucleotides: TGTGCCAGTACCCCGGGGGGAACGGGGAACACTGAAGCTTTCTTT. It is translated as CASTPGGTGNTEAFF.

This clone was detected once. J is TRBJ2-7 and V is TRBV5-1; TRBD1 is a possible D gene (6 bases). Per the germline V gene, CDR1 is SGHRS and CDR2 is YFSETQ. The CDR3 contains 14 residues. V lost 0 bases to trimming and J lost 3 bases, with 10 bases between them. This CDR3 reads CASSLVAGVYEQYF. In DNA, the CDR3 is TGCGCCAGCAGCTTGGTCGCAGGGGTCTACGAGCAGTACTTC.

V gene TRBV10-2 combines with J gene TRBJ2-1; TRBD2 agrees at 8 bases. The CDR3 spans 13 residues. V gave up 7 bases and J gave up 6 bases; unmatched junction bases: 5. Germline values: CDR1 WSHSY, CDR2 SAAADI. The CDR3 here is CASTPSGGNEQFF. DNA for the CDR3: TGCGCCAGCACCCCCAGCGGGGGCAATGAGCAGTTCTTC.

The CDR3 spells CASSLGAGIEQYF. Written as DNA, the CDR3 is TGTGCCAGCAGCTTAGGGGCAGGGATCGAGCAGTACTTC. This chain connects TRBV7-3 to TRBJ2-7, with a possible D match to TRBD1 (5 bases). The CDR3 length is 13 residues. Trimming stripped 2 bases from V and 6 bases from J, with 11 bases between. Germline V gene data show CDR1 as SGHTA and CDR2 as FQGTGA.

The chain recombines TRBV12-5 with TRBJ2-6; TRBD1 aligns across 8 bases. The germline gives CDR1 LGHNT, CDR2 FRNRAP. V lost 1 base and J lost 2; bases outside the gene matches: 7. This CDR3 contains 18 residues. The DNA of the CDR3 is TGTGCTAGTGGTTTGGCCACGCAGGGGGCCCCTGGGGCCAACGTCCTGACTTTC. This translates into CASGLATQGAPGANVLTF.

A single count supports this clone. The J gene is TRBJ1-1, the V gene TRBV27, with D unclear. Trimming took 4 bases from V and 8 from J, leaving 17 bases between them. CDR3 length: 14 amino acids. CDR1 and CDR2 from the germline V gene are MNHEY and SMNVEV (reference sequence). CDR3 sequence reads: CASSSSPLGLEAFF. The CDR3 DNA sequence: TGTGCCAGCAGTTCCTCCCCCCTTGGCCTCGAAGCTTTCTTT.

This clone was seen only a few times. The chain links TRBV24-1 to TRBJ2-1; 9 nucleotides match TRBD1. From germline, CDR1 is KGHDR and CDR2 SFDVKD. The CDR3 runs 15 residues. After removal of 3 bases from V and 4 bases from J, the junction contained 3 bases not matched to a gene. In DNA form, the CDR3 reads TGTGCCACCAGTGATCCGGGACAGGGATACAATGAGCAGTTCTTC. Translation: CATSDPGQGYNEQFF.

The rearrangement joins TRBV7-9 to TRBJ1-2; the D is unclear. This CDR3 spans 16 amino acids. Germline V CDR1 and CDR2: SEHNR, FQNEAQ (reference sequence). The V and J ends lost 4 bases and 1 base respectively, with 16 bases between them. CDR3 region: CASSSPAEGGNYGYTF. CDR3 nucleotides: TGTGCCAGCAGCTCCCCTGCGGAGGGAGGTAACTATGGCTACACCTTC.

This clone was observed a handful of times. The V and J genes are TRBV28 and TRBJ2-3; 8 nucleotides align to TRBD2. Germline loops: CDR1 MDHEN, CDR2 SYDVKM. V lost 7 bases to trimming and J lost 0 bases; unmatched junction nucleotides: 15. The CDR3 loop spans 18 amino acids. CDR3 bases: TGTGCCAGCACCGCTTACCACTTAGCGGGGATTAGCACAGATACGCAGTATTTT. As protein: CASTAYHLAGISTDTQYF.

V is TRBV6-5 and J is TRBJ2-7; 8 bases are shared with TRBD1. V was pared by 5 bases and J by 5 bases, with 5 bases of the junction left unmatched. Germline values: CDR1 MNHEY, CDR2 SVGAGI. This CDR3 comprises 13 residues. CDR3 sequence (DNA): TGTGCCAGCAGTCTCGAACAGGGGGACGAGCAGTACTTC. The encoded protein is CASSLEQGDEQYF.

This clone appeared a single time. This chain connects TRBV5-5 to TRBJ2-6; TRBD1 matches at 10 bases. With 2 bases clipped from V and 3 bases from J, the junction kept 5 bases outside the gene matches. CDR1 is SGHKS and CDR2 is YYEKEE in the germline V gene (reference sequence). This CDR3 has 17 amino acids. The CDR3 region is CASSFMTGGYGANVLTF. In DNA form, the CDR3 reads TGTGCCAGCAGCTTCATGACAGGGGGCTATGGGGCCAACGTCCTGACTTTC. Based on the CDR3 plus reference TRBV5-5 and TRBJ2-6, the full variable domain is DAGVTQSPTHLIKTRGQQVTLRCSPISGHKSVSWYQQVLGQGPQFIFQYYEKEERGRGNFPDRFSARQFPNYSSELNVNALLLGDSALYLCASSFMTGGYGANVLTFGAGSRLTVL.

This sequence joins TRBV27 and TRBJ2-1; D not resolved. The CDR3 is made up of 11 amino acids. Looked up from germline, CDR1 is MNHEY and CDR2 is SMNVEV (reference sequence). The V end was cut by 6 bases, the J end by 6 bases, with 6 bases between. CDR3 residues: CASRSGNEQFF. In DNA, the CDR3 is TGTGCCAGCAGGTCGGGCAATGAGCAGTTCTTC.

The rearrangement uses TRBV19 and TRBJ2-5, with 7 bases lining up with TRBD2. This CDR3 spans 19 amino acids. J gave up 2 bases and V 1 base, and 16 bases lay outside the gene matches. CDR1 and CDR2 (germline): LNHDA, SQIVND (reference sequence). The CDR3 bases are TGTGCCAGTAGTATAGTGCTAACTTCGGGGGGACCGAAGCAAGAGACCCAGTACTTC. This codes for CASSIVLTSGGPKQETQYF.

This chain links TRBV7-9 with TRBJ1-1; the D is unclear. Trimming removed 4 bases at V and 5 bases at J, with 11 bases between. CDR3 length equals 13 residues. The germline V gene encodes CDR1 SEHNR and CDR2 FQNEAQ (reference sequence). Written as DNA, the CDR3 is TGTGCCAGCAGCTCAATGACGAGGACTGAAGCTTTCTTT. Residues: CASSSMTRTEAFF.

The DNA for the CDR3 is TGTGCCAGCAGCGTAGAGGGACAGGTTAATGAAAAACTGTTTTTT. Its protein product is CASSVEGQVNEKLFF. V and J are TRBV9 and TRBJ1-4; 8 bases map to TRBD1. CDR3 length: 15 residues. From germline, CDR1 is SGDLS and CDR2 YYNGEE. J gave up 4 bases and V 0 bases, and 2 bases lay outside the gene matches. Combining the CDR3 with reference TRBV9 and TRBJ1-4 gives the whole variable domain DSGVTQTPKHLITATGQRVTLRCSPRSGDLSVYWYQQSLDQGLQFLIQYYNGEERAKGNILERFSAQQFPDLHSELNLSSLELGDSALYFCASSVEGQVNEKLFFGSGTQLSVL.

The chain uses TRBV3-1 (or the pseudogene TRBV3-2) and TRBJ1-5, with D tentatively TRBD1 (6 bases). CDR1 and CDR2 from the germline V gene are LGHDT and YNNKEL (reference sequence). The CDR3 runs to 16 residues. Trimming pared 2 bases from V and 7 bases from J, leaving 18 bases between. The CDR3 loop is CASSQPNPWGGQPQHF. CDR3 nucleotide sequence: TGTGCCAGCAGCCAACCAAACCCCTGGGGGGGCCAGCCCCAGCATTTT.

This chain links TRBV29-1 with TRBJ2-1; D possibly corresponds to TRBD1 (6 bases). Deletions cut 6 bases from V and 6 bases from J, with 18 bases between. The CDR3 length is 14 residues. Germline CDR1 reads SQVTM; CDR2 reads ANQGSEA. Here the CDR3 DNA reads TGCAGCGTGCACGGGACAAGGCAGTTCAATGAGCAGTTCTTC. Amino acid sequence: CSVHGTRQFNEQFF.

The rearrangement uses TRBV3-1 (or the pseudogene TRBV3-2) and TRBJ2-3, with D possibly being TRBD2 (6 bases). CDR1 and CDR2 (germline): LGHDT, YNNKEL (reference sequence). The CDR3 sequence is 14 residues long. Between the trimmed V and J ends, which lost 4 bases and 4 bases, there was a span of 12 bases. The CDR3 loop is CASSRPDYSDTQYF. CDR3 bases: TGTGCCAGCAGCCGGCCGGACTACTCAGATACGCAGTATTTT.